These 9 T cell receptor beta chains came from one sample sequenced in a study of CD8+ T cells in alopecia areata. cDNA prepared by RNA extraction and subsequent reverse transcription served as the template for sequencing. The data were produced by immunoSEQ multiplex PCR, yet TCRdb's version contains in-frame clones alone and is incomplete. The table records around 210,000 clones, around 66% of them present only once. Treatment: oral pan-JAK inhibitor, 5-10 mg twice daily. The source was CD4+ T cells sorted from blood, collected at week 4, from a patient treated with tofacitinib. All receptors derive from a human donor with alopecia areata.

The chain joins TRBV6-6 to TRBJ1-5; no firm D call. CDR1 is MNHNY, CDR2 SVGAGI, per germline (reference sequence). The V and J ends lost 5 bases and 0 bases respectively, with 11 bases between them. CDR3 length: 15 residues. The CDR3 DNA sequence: TGTGCCAGCAGTACTCACGAATATAGCAATCAGCCCCAGCATTTT. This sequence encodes CASSTHEYSNQPQHF.

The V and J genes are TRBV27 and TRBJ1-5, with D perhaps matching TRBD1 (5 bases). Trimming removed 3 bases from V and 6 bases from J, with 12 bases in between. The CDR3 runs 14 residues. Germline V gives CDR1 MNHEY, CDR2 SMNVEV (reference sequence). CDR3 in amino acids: CASSLRGTLQPQHF. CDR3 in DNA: TGTGCCAGCAGTTTGAGGGGTACGCTTCAGCCCCAGCATTTT.

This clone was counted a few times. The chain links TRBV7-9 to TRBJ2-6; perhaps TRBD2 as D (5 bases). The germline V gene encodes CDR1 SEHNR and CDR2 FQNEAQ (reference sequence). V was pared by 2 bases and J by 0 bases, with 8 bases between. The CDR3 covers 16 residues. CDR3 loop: CASSLSGNSGANVLTF. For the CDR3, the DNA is TGTGCCAGCAGCTTATCCGGGAACTCTGGGGCCAACGTCCTGACTTTC.

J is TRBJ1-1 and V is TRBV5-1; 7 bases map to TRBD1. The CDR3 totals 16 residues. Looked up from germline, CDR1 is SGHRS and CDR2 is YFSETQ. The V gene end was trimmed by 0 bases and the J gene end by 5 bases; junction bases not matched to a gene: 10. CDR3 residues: CASSLEGQRVGTEAFF. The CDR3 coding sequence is TGCGCCAGCAGCTTGGAGGGACAGAGAGTTGGGACTGAAGCTTTCTTT.

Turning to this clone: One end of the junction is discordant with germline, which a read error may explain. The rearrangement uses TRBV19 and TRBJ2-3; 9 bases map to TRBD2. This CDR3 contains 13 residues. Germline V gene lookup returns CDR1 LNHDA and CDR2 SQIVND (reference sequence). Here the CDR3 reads CASRIAGADTQYF. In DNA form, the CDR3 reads TGTGCCAGTAGAATAGCGGGGGCAGATACGCAGTATTTT.

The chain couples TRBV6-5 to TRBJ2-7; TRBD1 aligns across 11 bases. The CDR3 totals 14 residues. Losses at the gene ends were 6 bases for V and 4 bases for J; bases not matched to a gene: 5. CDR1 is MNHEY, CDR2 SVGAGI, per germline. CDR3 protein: CASSGGQGEYEQYF. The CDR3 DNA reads TGTGCCAGCAGCGGGGGACAGGGGGAATACGAGCAGTACTTC.

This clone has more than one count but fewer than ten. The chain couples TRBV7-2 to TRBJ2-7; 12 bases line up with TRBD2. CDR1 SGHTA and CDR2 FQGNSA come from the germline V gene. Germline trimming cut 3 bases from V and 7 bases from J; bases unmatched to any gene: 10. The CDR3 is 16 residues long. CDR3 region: CASSLGLAGGLREQYF. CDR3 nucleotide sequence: TGTGCCAGCAGCTTGGGTCTAGCGGGGGGGCTTCGTGAGCAGTACTTC.

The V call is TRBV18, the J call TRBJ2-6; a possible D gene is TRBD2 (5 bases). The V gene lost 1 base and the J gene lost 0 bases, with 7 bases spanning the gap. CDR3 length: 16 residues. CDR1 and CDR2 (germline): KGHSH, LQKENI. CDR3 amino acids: CASSPLLASGANVLTF. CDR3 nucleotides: TGTGCCAGCTCACCACTTCTAGCCTCTGGGGCCAACGTCCTGACTTTC.

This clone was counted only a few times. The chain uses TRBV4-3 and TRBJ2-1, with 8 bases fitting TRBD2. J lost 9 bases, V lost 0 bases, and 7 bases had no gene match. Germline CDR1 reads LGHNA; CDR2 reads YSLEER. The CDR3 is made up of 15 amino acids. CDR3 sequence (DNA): TGCGCCAGCAGCCAAGAGGGGACTAGTTTGGGTGAGCAGTTCTTC. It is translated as CASSQEGTSLGEQFF.